The 7 T cell receptor beta chains presented below share a single source sample, sequenced in a study of CD8 T cells in ankylosing spondylitis. TCRdb processed the 5' RACE reads anew with MiXCR; each CDR3 protein has one entry. The sample has 340,000 or so distinct CDR3 sequences, over 12% seen once. Input material: blood, either unsorted or a sorted T cell fraction (not recorded which). These receptors all come from a male donor with ankylosing spondylitis or in good health (not recorded which).

This clonotype has only a few counts. This chain joins TRBV30 and TRBJ2-1, with D perhaps TRBD1 or TRBD2 (6 bases each). Germline V lookup: CDR1 GTSNPN, CDR2 SVGIG (reference sequence). This CDR3 is built from 15 residues. Trimming pared 4 bases from V and 1 base from J, leaving 14 bases between. The CDR3 DNA sequence: TGTGCCTGGATGGGTAAAGGGGGGTCCTACAATGAGCAGTTCTTC. Protein: CAWMGKGGSYNEQFF. Full variable domain (remainder filled in from reference TRBV30 and TRBJ2-1): SQTIHQWPATLVQPVGSPLSLECTVEGTSNPNLYWYRQAAGRGLQLLFYSVGIGQISSEVPQNLSASRPQDRQFILSSKKLLLSDSGFYLCAWMGKGGSYNEQFFGPGTRLTVL.

This chain uses TRBV5-4 with TRBJ2-1; the D gene could be TRBD1 or TRBD2 (6 bases each). Germline V CDR1 and CDR2: SGHNT, YYREEE (reference sequence). Between the trimmed V and J ends, which lost 3 bases and 7 bases, there was a span of 11 bases. This CDR3 contains 13 residues. CDR3 region: CASSWLGGNEQFF. Written as DNA, the CDR3 is TGTGCCAGCAGCTGGCTAGGGGGGAATGAGCAGTTCTTC.

The V gene is TRBV20-1, the J gene TRBJ2-7; TRBD1 agrees at 10 bases. The germline V gene has CDR1 DFQATT and CDR2 SNEGSKA (reference sequence). The CDR3 length is 15 residues. V trimming: 0 bases; J trimming: 2 bases; junction bases outside the gene matches: 4. The CDR3 is CSARDPGQGPYEQYF. The DNA for the CDR3 is TGCAGTGCTAGAGATCCGGGACAGGGGCCCTACGAGCAGTACTTC.

This chain connects TRBV18 to TRBJ2-7; D is perhaps TRBD1 (6 bases). Germline V lookup: CDR1 KGHSH, CDR2 LQKENI. V lost 5 bases and J 5 bases, leaving 10 bases between the germline ends. The CDR3 has 12 amino acids. CDR3 DNA sequence: TGTGCCAGCTCATCGGACAGAAACGAGCAGTACTTC. Residues: CASSSDRNEQYF. Variable domain in full (rest from reference TRBV18 and TRBJ2-7): NAGVMQNPRHLVRRRGQEARLRCSPMKGHSHVYWYRQLPEEGLKFMVYLQKENIIDESGMPKERFSAEFPKEGPSILRIQQVVRGDSAAYFCASSSDRNEQYFGPGTRLTVT.

This clonotype has more than one count but fewer than ten. This chain links TRBV6-5 with TRBJ1-2; D is perhaps TRBD1 (5 bases). Looked up from germline, CDR1 is MNHEY and CDR2 is SVGAGI. The CDR3 spans 12 residues. Trimming cost V 8 bases and J 4 bases, with 11 bases left between them. This chain's CDR3 is CASQGGVYGYTF. Written as DNA, the CDR3 is TGTGCCAGCCAGGGCGGGGTCTATGGCTACACCTTC.

CDR3 in amino acids: CASRGETNEKLFF. The CDR3 DNA reads TGTGCCAGCAGGGGGGAAACTAATGAAAAACTGTTTTTT. J is TRBJ1-4 and V is TRBV25-1, with D possibly TRBD1 on 5 matching bases. Germline lookup yields CDR1 MGHDK and CDR2 SYGVNS. This CDR3 comprises 13 residues. Trimming pared 6 bases from V and 1 base from J, leaving 6 bases between.

The genes are TRBV10-3 and TRBJ2-1, with D tentatively TRBD1 (6 bases). Germline lookup yields CDR1 ENHRY and CDR2 SYGVKD. This CDR3 is 16 amino acids long. Trimming pared 4 bases from V and 0 bases from J, leaving 13 bases between. The CDR3, as DNA: TGTGCCATCAGTGGGTGGACAGACAGCTCCTACAATGAGCAGTTCTTC. Residues: CAISGWTDSSYNEQFF.